This T cell receptor beta chain was profiled in a study of TIL therapy for anti-PD-1-resistant metastatic lung cancer (dated by TCRdb to the early 2020s). Background for the entire study: Enrolled patients had a median age of around 49 years (range roughly 38-75) and a median tumor PD-L1 proportion score of 6%. T cell receptor beta sequencing of tumor and peripheral blood served to follow clonotypes across the tumor, the expanded TIL product, and serial blood samples. Across the cohort, whole-exome sequencing showed a median non-synonymous tumor mutation burden of 1.5 mutations per megabase. The cohort was composed predominantly of lung adenocarcinoma, with a handful of EGFR-mutant and two ALK-rearranged tumors included, and half of patients were identified as current or former smokers.

The CDR3 runs 15 residues from the cysteine to the phenylalanine. The retained sequence is limited to the CDR3, 45 bases, with the frame set at the first base. V and J lose 7 bases and 2 bases, and a span of 15 bases separates them. Looking up the germline V gene (reference sequence) yields CDR1 MNHEY and CDR2 SMNVEV. The time point label, as the study defines it: pre-treatment sample, taken before nivolumab and TIL therapy. The baseline tumor samples were excised metastases, mostly pleural nodules or supraclavicular lymph nodes, taken from the same resection that was used to grow TIL. Tumors were harvested before any PD-1/PD-L1 blockade; patients then received nivolumab, and those progressing received lymphodepletion, expanded TIL infusion and IL-2. Between late 2017 and January 2020, a dual-center phase I trial enrolled adults who had stage 4 NSCLC. The samples were drawn from an open-label, single-arm phase I trial testing tumor-infiltrating lymphocyte therapy combined with nivolumab in advanced non-small cell lung cancer. Portions of each resected tumor were snap-frozen in liquid nitrogen and stored at -80 °C. Tumor regions of interest were selected on H&E sections by laser-capture macrodissection, were pulverized into around 15 mg aliquots, and were extracted with Qiagen Allprep kits.

Study-level results and caveats: Generalizability was limited because the cohort was highly selected, with more treatment-naive, never-smoker and oncogene-addicted patients included than is typical. High clonal turnover was observed in TIL culture, with many enriched product clones not detected in the baseline tumor, which suggested clonal contraction rather than faithful expansion. Compared with baseline intratumoral T cells, expanded TIL cultures were more clonal and less diverse (median clonality around 5.9% vs 31%, p < 0.0001). The study protocol defined all tumor marker inferences as exploratory.

In the case of this clone: Its antigen specificity is not known. One base away there is no much larger clone; base qualities are not given.

Using bias-controlled multiplex PCR with the immunoSEQ v3 hsTCRB kit, the TCR beta CDR3 regions were amplified from genomic DNA. TCR libraries were sequenced on an Illumina NextSeq 500 to 1.5 million to 2 million read pairs for survey level or about 4.5-6.5 million for deep level. As for the original processing: V, D and J genes were assigned, non-productive sequences were removed, and clonality was reported by immunoSEQ Analyzer software. To compare repertoires between infused TIL and blood, productive Simpson clonality was used along with the Morisita overlap index of productive TRB rearrangements. TCRdb limited this immuneACCESS table to in-frame rearrangements with V and J called. A share of clones is missing; checked studies link under half to unresolved V genes, and the rest is unexplained. The DNA was the basis for D and trimming; V, J and clone size are from that table. Within this sample are 95,000 or so clones, with approximately 65% of them counted one time only. The top ten hold roughly 9.8% of the sample.

The specimen comprised tumor tissue, sampled at baseline. The source of this sequence is a person aged 25 to 80 with non-small cell lung cancer. The chain joins TRBV27 to TRBJ2-1; the D gene remains uncertain. The DNA sequence is TGTGCCAGCACCCCTGCTACGACCCCCTACAATGAGCAGTTCTTC. This encodes CASTPATTPYNEQFF.